The TCR beta chain described here comes from a study of shared clonotypes between healthy human individuals. Several immunoSEQ 96-well plates shared each subset's DNA, each plate a replicate. Here immunoSEQ multiplex PCR was the method, and the copy in TCRdb shows in-frame clones only, minus some. The sample yields 1.5 million to 2.5 million clones, roughly 95% seen once. Study-level results: Genetic and exposure-history diversity was limited by the small donor number. Clonotype sharing among donors likely depends on sequencing depth.

V gave up 0 bases and J gave up 7 bases; unmatched junction bases: 3. Germline V lookup: CDR1 MNHEY, CDR2 SVGAGI. This CDR3 has 14 residues. As for this clone: Its antigen is still unknown.

Terminally differentiated effector memory CD45RA+ cells were excluded by CCR7 positive selection of CD45RO-negative cells. The study drew all its donors from Caucasian adults living in Nashville, Tennessee. This TCR derives from a man between 18 and 29 years old in good health. V is TRBV6-5 and J is TRBJ2-1; TRBD1 matches at 7 bases. Sequencing was done on a sample of naive CD8+ T cells sorted from blood. CDR3 protein: CASSYSGQTNEQFF. The CDR3, as DNA: TGTGCCAGCAGTTACTCGGGACAGACTAATGAGCAGTTCTTC.